This T cell receptor beta chain is from a study of T cell responses to AZD1222 COVID-19 vaccine. Whole-study context: Timing groups of about 4 and about 12 weeks for second doses were pooled.

About this clone: Its matching antigen is unknown.

TCRdb keeps only in-frame clones here, not all; method: immunoSEQ multiplex PCR. The sample consists of over 75,000 clones, 80% to 90% of them appearing once. Whole-study results and caveats: Every sample of the repertoires postdated the peak T cell response. The CD4 TCRs associated with vaccination extended across spike and predominated at 160-218 and 743-854.

The V and J ends lost 8 bases and 1 base, in that order; junction bases with no gene match: 7. CDR1 and CDR2 (germline): WSHSY, SAAADI. The CDR3 extends over 17 amino acids. The genes are TRBV10-2 and TRBJ2-1, with 14 bases lining up with TRBD2. This clonotype originated in an adult in good health. Material: peripheral blood, obtained on day 0 of AZD1222 vaccination. The CDR3 DNA reads TGCGCCAGCGAGGGACTAGCGGGAGACGAGTCCTACAATGAGCAGTTCTTC. Protein: CASEGLAGDESYNEQFF.